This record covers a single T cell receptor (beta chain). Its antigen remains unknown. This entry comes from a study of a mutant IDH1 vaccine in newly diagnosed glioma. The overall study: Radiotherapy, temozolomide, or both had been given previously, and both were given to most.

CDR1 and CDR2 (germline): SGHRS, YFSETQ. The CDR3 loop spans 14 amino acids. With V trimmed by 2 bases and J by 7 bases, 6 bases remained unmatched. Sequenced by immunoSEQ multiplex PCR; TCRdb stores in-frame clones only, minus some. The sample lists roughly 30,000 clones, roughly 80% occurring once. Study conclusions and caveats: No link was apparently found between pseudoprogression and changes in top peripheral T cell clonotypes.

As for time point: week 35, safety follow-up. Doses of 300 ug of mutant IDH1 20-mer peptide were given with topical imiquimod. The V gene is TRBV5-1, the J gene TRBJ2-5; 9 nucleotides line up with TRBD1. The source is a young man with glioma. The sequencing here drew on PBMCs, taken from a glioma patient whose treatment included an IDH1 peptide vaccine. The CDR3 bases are TGCGCCAGCAGCTTAGTTCCGGGACAGGGGACCCAGTACTTC. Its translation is CASSLVPGQGTQYF.